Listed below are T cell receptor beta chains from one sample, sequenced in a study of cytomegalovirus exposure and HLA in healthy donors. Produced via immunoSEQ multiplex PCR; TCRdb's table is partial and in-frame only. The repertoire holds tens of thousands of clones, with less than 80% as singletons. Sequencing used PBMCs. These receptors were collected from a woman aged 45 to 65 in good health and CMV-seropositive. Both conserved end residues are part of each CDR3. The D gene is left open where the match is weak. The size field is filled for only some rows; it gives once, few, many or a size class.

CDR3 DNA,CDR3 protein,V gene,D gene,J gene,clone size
TGTGCCAGCAGCCCGAATGAAAAACTGTTTTTT,CASSPNEKLFF,TRBV11-3,.,TRBJ1-4,.
TGTGCCAGCAGCTTAGCGTTTACAGGGGATAACACCGGGGAGCTGTTTTTT,CASSLAFTGDNTGELFF,TRBV7-6,TRBD1,TRBJ2-2,.
TGTGCCAGCACCTCAACTCCTAGCGGGGACTACGAGCAGTACTTC,CASTSTPSGDYEQYF,TRBV7-2,TRBD2,TRBJ2-7,.
TGTGCCAGCAGTTCAGGGACAGATTATCAGCCCCAGCATTTT,CASSSGTDYQPQHF,TRBV28,TRBD1,TRBJ1-5,.
TGTGCCACCAGCAGAGAGACAGGGCATGGCTACACCTTC,CATSRETGHGYTF,TRBV15,TRBD1,TRBJ1-2,.
TGTGCCAGCAAACAGGGGGACTATGGCTACACCTTC,CASKQGDYGYTF,TRBV2,TRBD1,TRBJ1-2,.
TGTGCCAGCAGGCGCCCGAAAACAGGAACTAGCACAGATACGCAGTATTTT,CASRRPKTGTSTDTQYF,TRBV28,.,TRBJ2-3,.
TGCGCCAGCAGTCTCGACAGGGATCAGCCCCAGCATTTT,CASSLDRDQPQHF,TRBV4-1,TRBD1,TRBJ1-5,once
TGTGCCAGCAGCGCTCCCAAGGGCGGGGGGGAAAACACCGGGGAGCTGTTTTTT,CASSAPKGGGENTGELFF,TRBV9,TRBD2,TRBJ2-2,.
TGTGCCATCAGGAAGAGTGATGGCTACACCTTC,CAIRKSDGYTF,TRBV10-3,.,TRBJ1-2,.
TGTGCCAGCGGGGCAGGGTCGAACACTGAAGCTTTCTTT,CASGAGSNTEAFF,TRBV7-9,.,TRBJ1-1,few
TGTGCCAGCAGTGAAAACGGGGGGGCGGCCGGGGAGCTGTTTTTT,CASSENGGAAGELFF,TRBV6-1,TRBD2,TRBJ2-2,.
TGTGCCAGCGGTACAGGGGGCGCGGGCAATCAGCCCCAGCATTTT,CASGTGGAGNQPQHF,TRBV28,TRBD1,TRBJ1-5,.
TGCGCCAGCAGCGAGGGGGCCTGGGAGACCCAGTACTTC,CASSEGAWETQYF,TRBV5-1,TRBD1,TRBJ2-5,.
TGTGCCAGTAGTATTGCCCAGGGGGCTATCTATGGCTACACCTTC,CASSIAQGAIYGYTF,TRBV19,TRBD1,TRBJ1-2,.
TGTGCCAGCAGCCAACCTTTGGGGCTGGCGGAAGCTTTCTTT,CASSQPLGLAEAFF,TRBV4-2,.,TRBJ1-1,.
TGTGCCAGCTCACCACGGGCGACGGCCACAGATACGCAGTATTTT,CASSPRATATDTQYF,TRBV18,.,TRBJ2-3,.
TGTGCCAGCAGTGAGCGCGTATTGAACACTGAAGCTTTCTTT,CASSERVLNTEAFF,TRBV2,.,TRBJ1-1,.
TGCGCCAGCAGCCAAGTGGGACTAGCGGGGGACGAGCAGTACTTC,CASSQVGLAGDEQYF,TRBV4-1,TRBD2,TRBJ2-7,.
TGTGCCAGCAGCGCCCAAACGGGGAGGGTCGATGGCTACACCTTC,CASSAQTGRVDGYTF,TRBV9,.,TRBJ1-2,.
TGTGCCAGCAGTCCGATGGACAGGTCGAACACTGAAGCTTTCTTT,CASSPMDRSNTEAFF,TRBV27,TRBD1,TRBJ1-1,.
TGTGCCAGCAGCTTAAATCCTAGGGATACGCAGTATTTT,CASSLNPRDTQYF,TRBV7-3,.,TRBJ2-3,.